The present entry profiles one TCR beta chain with its context. What it binds is unknown. This sample is part of a study of post-analysis software for immune sequencing data. Study-wide context: In terms of disease course, relapsing-remitting, secondary progressive and progressive-relapsing multiple sclerosis were included.

Researchers reported that TCR beta cDNA libraries carried unique molecular identifiers. Yield was roughly 0.5 million cDNA molecules from roughly 1 to 10 million T cells. One entry per CDR3 protein, called by TCRdb with MiXCR from the PCR reads. The sample records hundreds of thousands of distinct CDR3 sequences, approximately 30% being singletons. Trimming shortened V by 1 base and J by 6 bases, and 13 bases separated the two germline ends. CDR1 and CDR2 (germline): SEHNR, FQNEAQ (reference sequence). CDR3 length: 14 residues. Study-wide results and limits: Controls had lower frequencies than patients of a handful of TRBV segments, which included TRBV5-6, TRBV5-1 and TRBV20-1. The normalized Chao1 diversity of multiple sclerosis patients was significantly lower than that of controls.

The V call is TRBV7-9, the J call TRBJ2-7, with D unclear. The specimen was blood. The receptor's source is a girl aged 5-17 years with multiple sclerosis. This chain's CDR3 is CASSLEISRPEQYF. As DNA, the CDR3 is TGTGCCAGCAGCTTAGAGATCTCCCGCCCCGAGCAGTACTTC.